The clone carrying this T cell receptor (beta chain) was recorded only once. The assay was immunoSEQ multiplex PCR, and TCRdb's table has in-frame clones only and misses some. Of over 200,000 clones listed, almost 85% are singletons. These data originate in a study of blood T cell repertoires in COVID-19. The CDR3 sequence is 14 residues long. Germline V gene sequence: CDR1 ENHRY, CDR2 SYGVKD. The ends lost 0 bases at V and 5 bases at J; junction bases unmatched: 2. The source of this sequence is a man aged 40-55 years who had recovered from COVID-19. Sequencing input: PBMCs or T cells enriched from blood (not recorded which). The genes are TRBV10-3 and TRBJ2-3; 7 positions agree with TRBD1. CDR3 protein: CAISESRTGDTQYF. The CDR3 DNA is TGTGCCATCAGTGAGTCTAGGACAGGAGATACGCAGTATTTT.